The rows below give T cell receptor beta chains drawn from one sample of a study of T cells in localized non-small cell lung cancer. The method was immunoSEQ multiplex PCR; TCRdb's version includes in-frame clones alone and lacks a portion of them. The sample includes roughly 31,000 clones, 80% to 90% of them seen just once. Sequenced here: peripheral blood, sampled before any cancer treatment. These TCRs come from a woman aged 40 to 75 with stage I lung adenocarcinoma. Each CDR3 is given with its conserved first and last residue. A D gene is named only where the DNA matches it firmly. Clone size is given for some rows only: seen once, a few or many times, or a class if the clone is expanded.

TRBV27	.	TRBD2	TRBJ2-2	18	TGTGCCAGCAGTTATCGCGCCGGGGGGGCAGATCATAGCGGGGAGCTGTTTTTT	CASSYRAGGADHSGELFF
TRBV5-5	.	TRBD1	TRBJ2-7	15	TGTGCCAGCAGCCTGATGTCGGGACAGGGCTACGAGCAGTACTTC	CASSLMSGQGYEQYF
TRBV29-1	.	TRBD1	TRBJ1-4	13	TGCGGTTCAAGGACAGGTTCGGGCGAAAAACTGTTTTTT	CGSRTGSGEKLFF
TRBV6-6	.	.	TRBJ1-5	13	TGTGCCAGCTCGTGGGGAAAGGAACAGCCCCAGCATTTT	CASSWGKEQPQHF
TRBV7-9	.	.	TRBJ1-4	15	TGTGCCAGCAGCTTCAATGCCGGTGCTAATGAAAAACTGTTTTTT	CASSFNAGANEKLFF
TRBV6-1	.	.	TRBJ1-3	19	TGTGCCAGCAGTGACCGGTGGGGGGCCTTTACTTCCTCTGGAAACACCATATATTTT	CASSDRWGAFTSSGNTIYF
TRBV30	once	.	TRBJ2-5	13	TGTGCCTGGAGTGCTGGGACCCAAGAGACCCAGTACTTC	CAWSAGTQETQYF
TRBV6-6	.	.	TRBJ2-7	13	TGTGCCAGCAGTTACCAAGACAGCTACGAGCAGTACTTC	CASSYQDSYEQYF
TRBV4-1	once	.	TRBJ1-5	15	TGCGCCAGCAGCCCAGCCGGCCTTCGAGGTCAGCCCCAGCATTTT	CASSPAGLRGQPQHF
TRBV6-9	.	.	TRBJ2-5	18	TGTGCCAGCAGTTATAATGTTCTTTGGAGGGGCCACCAAGAGACCCAGTACTTC	CASSYNVLWRGHQETQYF